The text below deals with one T cell receptor (beta chain). This clone was counted a few times. Its antigen is still unknown. Base qualities were left out, and no much larger clone turns up one base away. The sample originates from a study of blood T cell repertoires in COVID-19 (TCRdb year 2020). At the level of the whole study: Collaborator samples came from the United States, Italy and Spain and covered acute and convalescent phases of COVID-19. Deeply sampled blood TCRbeta repertoires from subjects exposed to, actively infected with, or recovered from COVID-19 were included in the dataset. A freely available public database, intended as a resource for researchers studying the immune response to SARS-CoV-2, is where the repertoires were released. HLA class I and class II types, where available, came from metadata supplied by the sample provider rather than from assay-based typing. Nearly every sample came with metadata listing a de-identified subject ID, COVID-19 status, age in years and sex. The samples were drawn from two sources: the first 160 participants of the ongoing ImmuneRACE study, and some 1,300 subjects contributed by 6 global collaborators. The material from the prospective study consisted of cDNA or gDNA derived from T cells, B-cell-depleted T cells, or PBMCs. Beyond this particular receptor, the publication reports: Clinical and demographic metadata were provided uncurated, with the amount varying by source and participant.

TCRbeta CDR3 regions were amplified from genomic DNA using the immunoSEQ Assay, a bias-controlled multiplex PCR. For the original study's pipeline: The number of nucleated cells in each sample was estimated from the amplification of reference gene primers within the assay. To quantify the absolute abundance of each unique TCRbeta CDR3 rearrangement, sequence reads were collapsed and filtered. For each sample, productive Simpson clonality was calculated by taking the square root of Simpson's diversity index across productive rearrangements. The table was pulled from immuneACCESS by TCRdb, which kept in-frame rearrangements only. Such tables lose some clones; where checked, under half of the loss comes from unresolved V genes, and the rest has no known cause. V and J calls plus clone size are reproduced from that table; the DNA served to infer D and trimming. Counted in this sample were about 190,000 clones; over 75% of them appeared once. The leading ten clones occupy about an eighth of the sample.

CDR1 and CDR2 are drawn from the germline V gene: MDHEN, SYDVKM. The CDR3 runs 14 amino acids, cysteine and phenylalanine included. The read is trimmed to its CDR3 DNA, 42 bases read in frame from base 1. V trim: 3 bases; J trim: 2 bases; unmatched bases: 4. Collaborating institutions collected whole blood in K2EDTA tubes following their own protocols. For TCRbeta analysis, collaborators shipped samples in one of three forms: frozen whole blood, isolated PBMCs, or DNA extracted from either of those sample types. Recombination joined TRBV28 with TRBJ2-7; TRBD1 agrees with 7 junctional bases. Specimen: peripheral blood. This sequence was found in a woman between 50 and 59 years old with acute or convalescent COVID-19. The CDR3 sequence is CASSLPGQPYEQYF. The DNA reads as follows: TGTGCCAGCAGTTTGCCGGGACAGCCCTACGAGCAGTACTTC.